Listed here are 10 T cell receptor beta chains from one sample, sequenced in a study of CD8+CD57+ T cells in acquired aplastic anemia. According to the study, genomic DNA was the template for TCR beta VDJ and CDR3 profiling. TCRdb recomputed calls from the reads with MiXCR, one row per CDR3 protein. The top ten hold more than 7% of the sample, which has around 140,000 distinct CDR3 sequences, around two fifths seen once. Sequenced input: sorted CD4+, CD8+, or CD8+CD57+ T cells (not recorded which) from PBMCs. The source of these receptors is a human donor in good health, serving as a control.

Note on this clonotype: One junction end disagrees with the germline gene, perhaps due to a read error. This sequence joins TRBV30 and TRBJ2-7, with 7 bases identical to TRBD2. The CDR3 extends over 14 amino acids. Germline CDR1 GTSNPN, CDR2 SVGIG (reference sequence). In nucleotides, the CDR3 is TGTGCCTGGGGTCCGGGACTGGGGGGAGCGGGGCAGTGCTTC. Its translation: CAWGPGLGGAGQCF. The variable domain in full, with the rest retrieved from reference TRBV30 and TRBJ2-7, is SQTIHQWPATLVQPVGSPLSLECTVEGTSNPNLYWYRQAAGRGLQLLFYSVGIGQISSEVPQNLSASRPQDRQFILSSKKLLLSDSGFYLCAWGPGLGGAGQCFGPGTRLTVT.

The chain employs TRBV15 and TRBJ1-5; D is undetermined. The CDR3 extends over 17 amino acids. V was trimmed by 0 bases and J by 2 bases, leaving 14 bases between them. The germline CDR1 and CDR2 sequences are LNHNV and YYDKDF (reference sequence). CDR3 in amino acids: CATSRESVLEGNQPQHF. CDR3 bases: TGTGCCACCAGCAGAGAATCGGTCCTAGAGGGCAATCAGCCCCAGCATTTT.

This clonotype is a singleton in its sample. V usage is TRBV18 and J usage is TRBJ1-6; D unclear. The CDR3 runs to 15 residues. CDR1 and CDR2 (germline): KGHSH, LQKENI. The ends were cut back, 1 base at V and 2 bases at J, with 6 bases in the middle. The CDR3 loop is CASSPQSPYNSPLHF. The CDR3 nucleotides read TGTGCCAGCTCACCACAAAGCCCCTATAATTCACCCCTCCACTTT.

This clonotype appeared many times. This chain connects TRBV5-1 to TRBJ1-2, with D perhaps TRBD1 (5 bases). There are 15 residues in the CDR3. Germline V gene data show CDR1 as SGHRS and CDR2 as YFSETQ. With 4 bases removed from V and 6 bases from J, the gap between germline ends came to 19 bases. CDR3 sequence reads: CASSQLGLNLDGYTF. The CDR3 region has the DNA TGCGCCAGCAGCCAATTGGGACTAAACCTAGATGGCTACACCTTC.

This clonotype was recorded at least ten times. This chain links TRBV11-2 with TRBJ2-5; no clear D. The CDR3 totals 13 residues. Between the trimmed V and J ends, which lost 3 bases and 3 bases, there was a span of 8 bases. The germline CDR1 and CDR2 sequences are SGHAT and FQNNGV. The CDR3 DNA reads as TGTGCCAGCAGCTTTTGGGCCGAAGAGACCCAGTACTTC. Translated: CASSFWAEETQYF.

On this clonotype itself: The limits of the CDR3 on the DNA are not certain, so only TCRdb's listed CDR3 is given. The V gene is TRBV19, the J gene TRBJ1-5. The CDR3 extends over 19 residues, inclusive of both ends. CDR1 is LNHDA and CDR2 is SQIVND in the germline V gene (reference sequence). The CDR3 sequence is CASSIIGEKLFFGSGTQHF.

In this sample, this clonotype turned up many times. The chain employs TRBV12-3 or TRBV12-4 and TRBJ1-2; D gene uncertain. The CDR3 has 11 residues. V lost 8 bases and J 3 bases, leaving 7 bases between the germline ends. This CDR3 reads CASQRDYGYTF. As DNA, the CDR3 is TGTGCCAGCCAACGGGACTATGGCTACACCTTC.

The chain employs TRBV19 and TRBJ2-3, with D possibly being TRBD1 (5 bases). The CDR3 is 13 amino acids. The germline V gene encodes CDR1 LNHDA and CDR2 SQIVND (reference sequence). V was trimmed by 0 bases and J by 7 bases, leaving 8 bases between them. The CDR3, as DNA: TGTGCCAGTAGTATAGACAGGGTGAATACGCAGTATTTT. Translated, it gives CASSIDRVNTQYF.

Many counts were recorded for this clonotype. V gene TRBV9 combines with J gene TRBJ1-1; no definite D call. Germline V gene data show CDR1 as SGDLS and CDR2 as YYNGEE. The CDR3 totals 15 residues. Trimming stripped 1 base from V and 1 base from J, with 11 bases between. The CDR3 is CASSVTDRSNTEAFF. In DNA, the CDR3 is TGTGCCAGCAGCGTAACAGATCGGTCGAACACTGAAGCTTTCTTT.

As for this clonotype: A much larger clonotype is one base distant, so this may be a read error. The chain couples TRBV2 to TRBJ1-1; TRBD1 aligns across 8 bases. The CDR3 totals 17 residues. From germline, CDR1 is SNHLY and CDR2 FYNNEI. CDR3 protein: CASSGGRGQAAFTGAFF. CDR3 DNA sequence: TGTGCCAGCAGTGGGGGCAGGGGGCAAGCCGCTTTTACTGGAGCTTTCTTT.